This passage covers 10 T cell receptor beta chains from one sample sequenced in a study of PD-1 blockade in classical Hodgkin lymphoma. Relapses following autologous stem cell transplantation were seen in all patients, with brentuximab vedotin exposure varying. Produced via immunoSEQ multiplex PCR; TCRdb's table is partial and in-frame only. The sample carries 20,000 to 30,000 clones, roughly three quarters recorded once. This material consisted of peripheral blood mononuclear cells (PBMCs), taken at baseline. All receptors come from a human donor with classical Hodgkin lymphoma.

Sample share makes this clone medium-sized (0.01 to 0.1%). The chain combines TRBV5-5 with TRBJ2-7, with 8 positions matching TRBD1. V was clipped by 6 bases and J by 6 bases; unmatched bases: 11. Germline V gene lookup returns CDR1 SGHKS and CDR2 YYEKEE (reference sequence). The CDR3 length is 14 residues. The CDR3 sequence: CASKVEQGGFEQYF. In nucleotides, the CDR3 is TGTGCCAGCAAGGTCGAACAGGGGGGTTTCGAGCAGTACTTC.

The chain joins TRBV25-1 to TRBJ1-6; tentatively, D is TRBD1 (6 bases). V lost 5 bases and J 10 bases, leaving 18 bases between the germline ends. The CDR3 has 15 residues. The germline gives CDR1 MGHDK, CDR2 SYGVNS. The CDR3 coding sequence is TGTGCCAGCAGTAGGCAGGGGAACGATTTCTCACCCCTCCACTTT. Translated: CASSRQGNDFSPLHF.

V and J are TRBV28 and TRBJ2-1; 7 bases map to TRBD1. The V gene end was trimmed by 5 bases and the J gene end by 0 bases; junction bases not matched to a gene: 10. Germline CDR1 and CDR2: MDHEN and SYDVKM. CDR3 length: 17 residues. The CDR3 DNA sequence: TGTGCCAGCAGTGGATGGACAGGCTCAACCTCCTACAATGAGCAGTTCTTC. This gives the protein CASSGWTGSTSYNEQFF.

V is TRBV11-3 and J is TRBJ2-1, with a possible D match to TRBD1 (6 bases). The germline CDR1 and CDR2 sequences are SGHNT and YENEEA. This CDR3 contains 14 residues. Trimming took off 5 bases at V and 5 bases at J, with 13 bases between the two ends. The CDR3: CASSQRQGNNEQFF. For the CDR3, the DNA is TGTGCCAGCAGCCAGAGGCAGGGGAACAATGAGCAGTTCTTC.

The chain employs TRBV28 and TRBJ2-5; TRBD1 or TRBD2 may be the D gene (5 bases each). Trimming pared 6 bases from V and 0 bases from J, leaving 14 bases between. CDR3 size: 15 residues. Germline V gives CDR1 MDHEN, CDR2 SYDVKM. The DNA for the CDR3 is TGTGCCAGCAGCCGGGGACGAAGGTACCAAGAGACCCAGTACTTC. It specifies CASSRGRRYQETQYF.

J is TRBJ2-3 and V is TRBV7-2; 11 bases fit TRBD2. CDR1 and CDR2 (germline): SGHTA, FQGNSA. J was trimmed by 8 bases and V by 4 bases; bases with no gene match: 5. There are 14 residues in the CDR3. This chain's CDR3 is CASSSGLAELTQYF. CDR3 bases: TGTGCCAGCAGCTCGGGACTAGCGGAGCTTACGCAGTATTTT.

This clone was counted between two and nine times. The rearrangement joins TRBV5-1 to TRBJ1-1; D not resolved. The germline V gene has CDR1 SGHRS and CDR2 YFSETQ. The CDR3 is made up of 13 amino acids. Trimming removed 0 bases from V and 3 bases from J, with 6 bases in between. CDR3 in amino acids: CASSLDIDTEAFF. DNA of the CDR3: TGCGCCAGCAGCTTGGACATCGACACTGAAGCTTTCTTT.

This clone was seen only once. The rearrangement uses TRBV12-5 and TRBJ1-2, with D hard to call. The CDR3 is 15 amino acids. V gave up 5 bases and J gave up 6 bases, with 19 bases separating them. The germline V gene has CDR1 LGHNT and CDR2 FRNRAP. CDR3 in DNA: TGTGCTAGTGGTCAATTCAACAGATTCCCTGATGGCTACACCTTC. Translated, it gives CASGQFNRFPDGYTF.

The CDR3 is CASSFSGATYEQYF. The CDR3 bases are TGTGCCAGCAGCTTTAGCGGGGCGACCTACGAGCAGTACTTC. The J gene is TRBJ2-7, the V gene TRBV5-4; 8 bases line up with TRBD2. The V segment lost 2 bases and the J segment 2 bases; nucleotides outside the gene matches: 3. Germline V CDR1 and CDR2: SGHNT, YYREEE (reference sequence). The CDR3 is made up of 14 amino acids.

The CDR3 DNA reads TGCAGCGTTCGCAGCGGAGGGGGGCGAAACACTGAAGCTTTCTTT. This translates into CSVRSGGGRNTEAFF. The rearrangement joins TRBV29-1 to TRBJ1-1, with D perhaps TRBD1 (6 bases). Trimming pared 5 bases from V and 2 bases from J, leaving 18 bases between. Germline V gene data show CDR1 as SQVTM and CDR2 as ANQGSEA. This CDR3 is 15 amino acids long.